The 19 T cell receptor beta chains below come from one sample, sequenced in a study of shared clonotypes between healthy human individuals. Selected positively for CCR7 and CD45RO-negative, naive CD8 cells excluded terminally differentiated effector memory CD45RA+ cells. Profiling relied on immunoSEQ multiplex PCR, and the TCRdb table lists in-frame clones only, not all of them. The sample gives around 1.9 million clones, 85% to 95% of which show up once; approximately 1.7% is in the top ten. Sequencing input: naive CD8+ T cells from PBMCs. The receptors were gathered from a man younger than 35 in good health. Some clones in this sample may be carry-over from other donors' samples.

This clone was detected a few times. This sequence joins TRBV27 and TRBJ1-1, with a tentative D call TRBD1 (6 bases). Trimming stripped 5 bases from V and 4 bases from J, with 11 bases between. CDR1 is MNHEY, CDR2 SMNVEV, per germline (reference sequence). This CDR3 is 13 amino acids long. The CDR3: CASSPQGFTEAFF. The CDR3 DNA sequence: TGTGCCAGCAGTCCACAGGGATTCACTGAAGCTTTCTTT.

The chain is built from TRBV4-1 and TRBJ2-1, with 7 bases matching TRBD1. The junction had 6 bases not matched to a gene; V was cut back by 0 bases and J by 4 bases. CDR1 and CDR2 from the germline V gene are MGHRA and YSYEKL. This CDR3 is built from 16 residues. The CDR3 nucleotides read TGCGCCAGCAGCCAAGATCGGGGACAGATTTACAATGAGCAGTTCTTC. The encoded protein is CASSQDRGQIYNEQFF.

The chain is built from TRBV13 and TRBJ2-5, with 7 bases aligning to TRBD2. The germline V gene encodes CDR1 PRHDT and CDR2 FYEKMQ (reference sequence). The CDR3 totals 14 residues. The V gene end was trimmed by 5 bases and the J gene end by 1 base; junction bases not matched to a gene: 4. The CDR3 loop reads CASSAAGVQETQYF. CDR3 nucleotide sequence: TGTGCCAGCAGCGCGGCGGGGGTCCAAGAGACCCAGTACTTC.

The chain joins TRBV28 to TRBJ2-5; 7 bases fit TRBD2. The germline V gene encodes CDR1 MDHEN and CDR2 SYDVKM. The CDR3 covers 18 residues. V lost 2 bases to trimming and J lost 5 bases; unmatched junction nucleotides: 17. In DNA form, the CDR3 reads TGTGCCAGCAGTTTAAGGAGGCGGCGGGAGTTAGGTTGGGAGACCCAGTACTTC. Translated, it gives CASSLRRRRELGWETQYF.

Notes on this clone: Other DNA sequences from this sample encode an identical CDR3 as well. The chain employs TRBV9 and TRBJ1-1, with D unresolved. Germline V gives CDR1 SGDLS, CDR2 YYNGEE. V lost 0 bases, J lost 2 bases, and 5 bases lay in between. This CDR3 comprises 13 residues. As DNA, the CDR3 is TGTGCCAGCAGCGTAGATCGAAACACTGAAGCTTTCTTT. Translating gives CASSVDRNTEAFF. Drawing the rest from reference TRBV9 and TRBJ1-1, the complete variable domain is DSGVTQTPKHLITATGQRVTLRCSPRSGDLSVYWYQQSLDQGLQFLIQYYNGEERAKGNILERFSAQQFPDLHSELNLSSLELGDSALYFCASSVDRNTEAFFGQGTRLTVV.

The V gene is TRBV19, the J gene TRBJ2-7; either TRBD1 or TRBD2 may supply D (5 bases each). Looked up from germline, CDR1 is LNHDA and CDR2 is SQIVND (reference sequence). The CDR3 loop spans 13 amino acids. Trimming shortened V by 7 bases and J by 5 bases, and 15 bases separated the two germline ends. The CDR3 DNA reads as TGTGCCAGTACCTCAGGGCCCGGGAACGAGCAGTACTTC. Translation: CASTSGPGNEQYF.

Only one count was recorded for this clone. The V gene is TRBV9, the J gene TRBJ1-2, with 9 bases that match TRBD1. This CDR3 contains 16 residues. V was clipped by 1 base and J by 1 base; unmatched bases: 5. Germline V lookup: CDR1 SGDLS, CDR2 YYNGEE. The CDR3 protein is CASSVLLGQGNYGYTF. CDR3 in DNA: TGTGCCAGCAGCGTACTTTTGGGACAGGGTAACTATGGCTACACCTTC.

Details on this clone: Other DNA sequences within the sample encode an identical CDR3. The chain is built from TRBV27 and TRBJ2-7; D is ambiguous. V was pared by 3 bases and J by 1 base, with 7 bases between. The length of the CDR3 is 13 residues. Germline-derived CDR1 and CDR2 are MNHEY and SMNVEV (reference sequence). DNA of the CDR3: TGTGCCAGCAGTTTCGGTCGGTCCTACGAGCAGTACTTC. Translation: CASSFGRSYEQYF.

The CDR3 nucleotides read TGTGCCAGCAGCGAGGACAGCGATAACACTGAAGCTTTCTTT. It yields the protein CASSEDSDNTEAFF. The chain couples TRBV9 to TRBJ1-1; possibly TRBD1 for D (6 bases). Trimming pared 3 bases from V and 2 bases from J, leaving 11 bases between. CDR3 length: 14 residues. In germline, CDR1 is SGDLS, CDR2 YYNGEE. Full variable domain (outside the CDR3, taken from reference TRBV9 and TRBJ1-1): DSGVTQTPKHLITATGQRVTLRCSPRSGDLSVYWYQQSLDQGLQFLIQYYNGEERAKGNILERFSAQQFPDLHSELNLSSLELGDSALYFCASSEDSDNTEAFFGQGTRLTVV.

The V and J genes are TRBV7-9 and TRBJ1-1, with 7 nucleotides matching TRBD1. After removal of 3 bases from V and 4 bases from J, the junction contained 8 bases not matched to a gene. Germline V gene data show CDR1 as SEHNR and CDR2 as FQNEAQ (reference sequence). The CDR3 is 15 residues long. The CDR3 bases are TGTGCCAGCAGCTTTCCACAGGGGAGTGGCACTGAAGCTTTCTTT. Translating it yields CASSFPQGSGTEAFF.

As for this clone: This same CDR3 is encoded by further DNA sequences in the sample. The J gene is TRBJ2-5, the V gene TRBV27; D remains unclear. CDR1 is MNHEY, CDR2 SMNVEV, per germline (reference sequence). The CDR3 has 11 residues. V lost 4 bases and J lost 4, with 4 bases in between. In nucleotides, the CDR3 is TGTGCCAGCAGTTGGAGAGAGACCCAGTACTTC. It codes for CASSWRETQYF.

This rearrangement joins TRBV9 to TRBJ1-1; no clear D. V lost 0 bases to trimming and J lost 1 base, with 10 bases between them. Germline V gene data show CDR1 as SGDLS and CDR2 as YYNGEE. This CDR3 contains 15 residues. CDR3 coding DNA: TGTGCCAGCAGCGTAGGCGGTCGAACGAACACTGAAGCTTTCTTT. Protein: CASSVGGRTNTEAFF.

The chain links TRBV9 to TRBJ1-1; 9 bases line up with TRBD1. V was clipped by 3 bases and J by 10 bases; unmatched bases: 13. Germline V gene data show CDR1 as SGDLS and CDR2 as YYNGEE. The CDR3 spans 15 residues. CDR3 sequence reads: CASSGTRDRDEPAFF. The CDR3, as DNA: TGTGCCAGCAGCGGGACCCGGGACAGGGATGAACCAGCTTTCTTT.

With regard to this clone: The same CDR3 also results from other DNA sequences found in this sample. CDR3 in amino acids: CASSTYNEQFF. The DNA of the CDR3 is TGTGCCAGCAGTACCTACAATGAGCAGTTCTTC. The chain employs TRBV27 and TRBJ2-1; no clear D gene. Between the trimmed V and J ends, which lost 5 bases and 2 bases, there was a span of 1 base. This CDR3 region has 11 residues. CDR1 and CDR2 (germline): MNHEY, SMNVEV (reference sequence).

The V call is TRBV7-2, the J call TRBJ2-7, with 10 bases lining up with TRBD2. Germline lookup yields CDR1 SGHTA and CDR2 FQGNSA. J was trimmed by 7 bases and V by 4 bases; bases with no gene match: 13. The CDR3 sequence is 16 residues long. The CDR3 loop reads CASSSLAGGSLIEQYF. The CDR3 nucleotides read TGTGCCAGCAGCTCCTTAGCGGGAGGCTCCCTGATTGAGCAGTACTTC.

This clone was seen only once. V gene TRBV7-9 combines with J gene TRBJ2-3, with D perhaps matching TRBD2 (6 bases). Germline V lookup: CDR1 SEHNR, CDR2 FQNEAQ (reference sequence). CDR3 length: 15 residues. Trimming cost V 2 bases and J 1 base, with 10 bases left between them. CDR3 coding DNA: TGTGCCAGCAGCTTAAGTCCTAGCGGCACAGATACGCAGTATTTT. This translates into CASSLSPSGTDTQYF.

The chain joins TRBV28 to TRBJ2-1; weak D call: TRBD1 (5 bases). Per germline, CDR1 MDHEN and CDR2 SYDVKM. V lost 4 bases and J lost 4, with 17 bases in between. The CDR3 runs 16 residues. DNA of the CDR3: TGTGCCAGCAGTTCCCTCGATGAAGGGGCGTACAATGAGCAGTTCTTC. Its translation is CASSSLDEGAYNEQFF.

V and J are TRBV7-2 and TRBJ2-4; D gene unclear. This CDR3 spans 14 amino acids. Germline values: CDR1 SGHTA, CDR2 FQGNSA. Trimming shortened V by 1 base and J by 7 bases, and 11 bases separated the two germline ends. The CDR3 region is CASSLGGHRNIQYF. The CDR3 DNA reads TGTGCCAGCAGCTTAGGCGGTCACCGGAACATTCAGTACTTC.

This sequence joins TRBV27 and TRBJ1-5; TRBD1 agrees at 7 bases. The CDR3 is 14 residues long. The ends lost 2 bases at V and 6 bases at J; junction bases unmatched: 4. The V gene's germline CDR1 is MNHEY and CDR2 SMNVEV (reference sequence). The DNA for the CDR3 is TGTGCCAGCAGTTTAACAGGGGTAGGTCAGCCCCAGCATTTT. It is translated as CASSLTGVGQPQHF.